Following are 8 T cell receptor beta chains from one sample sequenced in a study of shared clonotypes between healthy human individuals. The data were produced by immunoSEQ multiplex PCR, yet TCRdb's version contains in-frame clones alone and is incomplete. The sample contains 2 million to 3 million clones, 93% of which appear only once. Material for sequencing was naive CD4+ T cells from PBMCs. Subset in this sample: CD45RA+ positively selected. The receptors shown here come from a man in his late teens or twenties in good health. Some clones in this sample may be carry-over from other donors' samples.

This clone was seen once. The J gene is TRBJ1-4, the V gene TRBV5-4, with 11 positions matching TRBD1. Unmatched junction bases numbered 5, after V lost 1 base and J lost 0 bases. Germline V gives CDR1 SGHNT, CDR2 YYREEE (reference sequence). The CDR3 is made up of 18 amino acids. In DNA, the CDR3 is TGTGCCAGCAGCTTGCGGACAGGGGGCGATACAACTAATGAAAAACTGTTTTTT. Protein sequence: CASSLRTGGDTTNEKLFF.

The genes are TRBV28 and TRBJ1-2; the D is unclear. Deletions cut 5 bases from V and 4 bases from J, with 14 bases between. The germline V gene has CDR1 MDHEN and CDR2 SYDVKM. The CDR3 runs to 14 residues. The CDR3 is CASSQGGRLYGYTF. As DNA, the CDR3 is TGTGCCAGCAGTCAAGGCGGGCGGCTCTATGGCTACACCTTC.

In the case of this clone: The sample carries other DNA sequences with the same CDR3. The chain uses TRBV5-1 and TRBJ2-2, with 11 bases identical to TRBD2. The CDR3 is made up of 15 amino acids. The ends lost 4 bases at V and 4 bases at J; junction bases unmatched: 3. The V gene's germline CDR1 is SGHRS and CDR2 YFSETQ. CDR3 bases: TGCGCCAGCAGCCTGACTAGCGGGACCACCGGGGAGCTGTTTTTT. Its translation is CASSLTSGTTGELFF.

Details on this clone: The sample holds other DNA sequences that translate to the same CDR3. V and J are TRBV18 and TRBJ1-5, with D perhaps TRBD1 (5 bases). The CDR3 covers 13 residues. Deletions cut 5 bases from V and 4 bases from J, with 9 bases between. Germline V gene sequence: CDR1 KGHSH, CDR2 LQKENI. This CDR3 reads CASSTDRNQPQHF. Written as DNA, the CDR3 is TGTGCCAGCTCAACAGACAGAAATCAGCCCCAGCATTTT.

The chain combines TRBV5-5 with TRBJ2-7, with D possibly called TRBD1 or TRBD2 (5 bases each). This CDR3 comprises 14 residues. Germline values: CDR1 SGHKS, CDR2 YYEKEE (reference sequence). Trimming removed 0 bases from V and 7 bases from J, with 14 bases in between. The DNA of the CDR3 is TGTGCCAGCAGCTTGGTGGGGGAGCCGTGGGAGCAGTACTTC. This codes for CASSLVGEPWEQYF.

CDR3 in amino acids: CSAWTGPVQYF. As DNA, the CDR3 is TGCAGTGCTTGGACGGGCCCCGTGCAGTACTTC. The J gene is TRBJ2-7, the V gene TRBV20-1, with unresolved D. Germline V gene lookup returns CDR1 DFQATT and CDR2 SNEGSKA (reference sequence). The CDR3 is 11 residues long. Trimming pared 5 bases from V and 9 bases from J, leaving 14 bases between.

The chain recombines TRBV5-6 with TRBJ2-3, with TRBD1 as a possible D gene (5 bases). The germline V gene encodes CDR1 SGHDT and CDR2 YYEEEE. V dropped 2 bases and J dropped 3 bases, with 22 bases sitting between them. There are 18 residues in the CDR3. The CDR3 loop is CASSFQGIAVLRTDTQYF. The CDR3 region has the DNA TGTGCCAGCAGCTTCCAGGGTATCGCGGTTCTTAGGACAGATACGCAGTATTTT. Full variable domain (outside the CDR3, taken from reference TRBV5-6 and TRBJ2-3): DAGVTQSPTHLIKTRGQQVTLRCSPKSGHDTVSWYQQALGQGPQFIFQYYEEEERQRGNFPDRFSGHQFPNYSSELNVNALLLGDSALYLCASSFQGIAVLRTDTQYFGPGTRLTVL.

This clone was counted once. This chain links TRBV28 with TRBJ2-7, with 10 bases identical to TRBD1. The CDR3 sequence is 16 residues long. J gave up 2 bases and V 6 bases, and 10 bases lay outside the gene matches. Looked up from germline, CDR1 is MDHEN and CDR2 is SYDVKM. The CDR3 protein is CASSEYPGQGPYEQYF. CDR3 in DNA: TGTGCCAGCAGCGAATATCCGGGACAGGGGCCCTACGAGCAGTACTTC.